A single sample gave rise to the 10 T cell receptor beta chains below, sequenced in a study of cytomegalovirus exposure and HLA in healthy donors. 13 Jbeta primers and 60 Vbeta primers were used for the PCR. Assay: immunoSEQ multiplex PCR; the TCRdb copy retains only in-frame clones and omits some. Among approximately 150,000 clones listed, roughly two thirds were seen once. Sequenced sample: PBMCs. The source is a woman in her twenties or thirties in good health and CMV-seronegative.

The gene calls are TRBV5-8 and TRBJ2-7; D gene unclear. The V end was cut by 3 bases, the J end by 4 bases, with 2 bases between. The CDR3 covers 10 residues. Germline V lookup: CDR1 SGHTS, CDR2 YDEGEE. The CDR3 DNA reads as TGTGCCAGCAGCTCTTACGAGCAGTACTTC. Translated, it gives CASSSYEQYF.

As for this clone: The junction departs from germline at one end; a sequencing error may be responsible. The chain couples TRBV7-9 to TRBJ2-7, with D maybe TRBD1 (6 bases). This CDR3 is 12 amino acids long. The germline V gene has CDR1 SEHNR and CDR2 FQNEAQ (reference sequence). CDR3: CSSSQQGSEKYF. The CDR3 DNA sequence: TGTTCCAGCAGCCAACAGGGTAGTGAAAAGTACTTC. Full variable domain (remainder filled in from reference TRBV7-9 and TRBJ2-7): DTGVSQNPRHKITKRGQNVTFRCDPISEHNRLYWYRQTLGQGPEFLTYFQNEAQLEKSRLLSDRFSAERPKGSFSTLEIQRTEQGDSAMYLCSSSQQGSEKYFGPGTRLTVT.

On this clone itself: One end of the junction fails to match germline, which may point to a read error. The V and J genes are TRBV7-7 and TRBJ2-5, with D possibly matching TRBD2 (6 bases). Germline CDR1 and CDR2: SSHAT and FNYEAQ (reference sequence). The CDR3 is 14 residues long. CDR3 amino acids: CASSLIRESETQYF. DNA for the CDR3: TGTGCTAGCAGCTTAATCCGGGAGAGTGAGACCCAGTACTTC.

This clone was seen more than once but under ten times. The rearrangement links TRBV19 to TRBJ1-1; D ambiguous. Trimming cost V 1 base and J 3 bases, with 6 bases left between them. Germline values: CDR1 LNHDA, CDR2 SQIVND (reference sequence). This CDR3 region has 13 residues. The CDR3 bases are TGTGCCAGTAGTATAGTTACAGACACTGAAGCTTTCTTT. Translated: CASSIVTDTEAFF.

The J gene is TRBJ2-1, the V gene TRBV9; TRBD2 agrees at 11 bases. V trimming: 3 bases; J trimming: 0 bases; junction bases outside the gene matches: 5. Looked up from germline, CDR1 is SGDLS and CDR2 is YYNGEE. The CDR3 is 17 amino acids. The CDR3 sequence is CASSAGLAGPSYNEQFF. CDR3 DNA: TGTGCCAGCAGCGCCGGACTAGCGGGCCCCTCCTACAATGAGCAGTTCTTC.

The rearrangement uses TRBV25-1 and TRBJ1-2; weak D call: TRBD1 (5 bases). V lost 10 bases and J 2 bases, leaving 11 bases between the germline ends. The CDR3 runs 12 residues. Germline values: CDR1 MGHDK, CDR2 SYGVNS. CDR3 sequence: CATSTVNYGYTF. The CDR3 DNA reads as TGTGCCACTTCGACAGTCAACTATGGCTACACCTTC.

This chain links TRBV7-3 with TRBJ2-7; 7 nucleotides align to TRBD1. Per germline, CDR1 SGHTA and CDR2 FQGTGA. The CDR3 sequence is 15 residues long. The junction had 11 bases not matched to a gene; V was cut back by 2 bases and J by 7 bases. Here the CDR3 DNA reads TGTGCCAGCAGCTTAGATCTGGACAGGCCTGAAGAGCAGTACTTC. It translates to CASSLDLDRPEEQYF.

This clone was detected a few times. The chain recombines TRBV28 with TRBJ2-1; D is unresolved. Trimming cost V 8 bases and J 0 bases, with 11 bases left between them. The CDR3 runs 14 residues. Germline assignment: CDR1 MDHEN and CDR2 SYDVKM. In DNA, the CDR3 is TGTGCCAGCTTCCGCGGCAGCTCCTACAATGAGCAGTTCTTC. Protein product: CASFRGSSYNEQFF.

The chain couples TRBV27 to TRBJ1-5; D is uncertain. Deletions cut 6 bases from V and 0 bases from J, with 9 bases between. The CDR3 is 14 amino acids. Germline V gene lookup returns CDR1 MNHEY and CDR2 SMNVEV (reference sequence). CDR3 amino acids: CASSLENSNQPQHF. The CDR3 nucleotides are TGTGCCAGCAGCTTAGAGAATAGCAATCAGCCCCAGCATTTT.

The chain is built from TRBV4-2 and TRBJ1-3; unclear D gene. Germline lookup yields CDR1 LGHNA and CDR2 YNFKEQ. The CDR3 is 14 amino acids. V was shortened by 1 base and J by 0 bases, with 4 bases between the two germline ends. The chain's CDR3 is CASSQASSGNTIYF. The DNA for the CDR3 is TGTGCCAGCAGCCAAGCCAGCTCTGGAAACACCATATATTTT.